A single T cell receptor beta chain is shown here with its context. The germline CDR1 and CDR2 sequences are SNHLY and FYNNEI. The CDR3 loop spans 14 amino acids. The germline V and J ends were trimmed by 7 bases and 5 bases, with 16 bases remaining between them. The sample comes from a study of control samples from healthy donors and cancer patients. Produced via immunoSEQ multiplex PCR; TCRdb's table is partial and in-frame only. The profile shows 65,000 to 85,000 clones, approximately 88% of them singletons. The chain has TRBV2 and TRBJ2-3; D call uncertain. The source is a woman aged 50 to 60 with colorectal cancer. The sample consisted of PBMCs. The CDR3 loop is CASMVMPLGDTQYF. The CDR3 nucleotides are TGTGCCAGCATGGTAATGCCTTTAGGAGATACGCAGTATTTT.